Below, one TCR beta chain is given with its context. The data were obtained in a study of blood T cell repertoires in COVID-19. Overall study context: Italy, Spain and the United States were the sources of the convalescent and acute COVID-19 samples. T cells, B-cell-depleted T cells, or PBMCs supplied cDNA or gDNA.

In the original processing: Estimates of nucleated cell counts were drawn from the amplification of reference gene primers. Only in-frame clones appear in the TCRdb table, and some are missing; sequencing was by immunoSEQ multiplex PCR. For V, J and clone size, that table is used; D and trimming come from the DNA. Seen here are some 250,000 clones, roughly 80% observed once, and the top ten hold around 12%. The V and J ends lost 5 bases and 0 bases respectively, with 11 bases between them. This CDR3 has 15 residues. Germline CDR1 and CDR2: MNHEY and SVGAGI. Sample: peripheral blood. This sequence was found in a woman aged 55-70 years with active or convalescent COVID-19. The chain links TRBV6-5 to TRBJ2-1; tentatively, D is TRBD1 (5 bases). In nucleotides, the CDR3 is TGTGCCAGCAGTCACAGGACGAACTCCTACAATGAGCAGTTCTTC. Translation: CASSHRTNSYNEQFF.